The 3 T cell receptor beta chains listed next were all sequenced from one sample in a study of technical replicates of blood from four donors. Here immunoSEQ multiplex PCR was the method, and the copy in TCRdb shows in-frame clones only, minus some. The data contain over 85,000 clones, 95% to 97% of them singletons. The specimen sequenced was T cells isolated from PBMCs. The receptors stem from a human donor in good health.

This chain uses TRBV28 with TRBJ1-5, with a weak D call TRBD1 (6 bases). V lost 4 bases and J 2 bases, leaving 18 bases between the germline ends. CDR3 length: 17 amino acids. Germline loops: CDR1 MDHEN, CDR2 SYDVKM. The CDR3 nucleotides are TGTGCCAGCAGTTCACCCGGGGGGCGCATGGGCAATCAGCCCCAGCATTTT. It is translated as CASSSPGGRMGNQPQHF.

The rearrangement links TRBV6-1 to TRBJ2-7; 11 positions agree with TRBD2. The length of the CDR3 is 13 residues. In germline, CDR1 is MNHNS, CDR2 SASEGT. Losses at the gene ends were 3 bases for V and 10 bases for J; bases not matched to a gene: 5. CDR3 nucleotide sequence: TGTGCCAGCAGTGATGTTAGCGGGAGGGCCCAGTACTTC. Amino acids: CASSDVSGRAQYF.

CDR3 bases: TGCGCCAGCAGCCCGGCATTGGGACAGCTAGACACTGAAGCTTTCTTT. It encodes CASSPALGQLDTEAFF. V usage is TRBV4-3 and J usage is TRBJ1-1; 7 bases are shared with TRBD1. After removal of 4 bases from V and 3 bases from J, the junction contained 11 bases not matched to a gene. The CDR3 runs 16 residues. CDR1 and CDR2 from the germline V gene are LGHNA and YSLEER.